One and the same sample provided the 9 T cell receptor beta chains below, sequenced in a study of blood T cell repertoires in COVID-19. Data came from immunoSEQ multiplex PCR; TCRdb stores just in-frame clones and leaves some out. The data contain 65,000 to 70,000 clones, approximately 92% of them seen just once; the ten biggest clones take up around 13%. Input material: peripheral blood. The receptors stem from a human donor with active COVID-19. The donor label of this sample is uncertain.

J is TRBJ1-1 and V is TRBV24-1; a weak D match, TRBD1 (6 bases). The CDR3 has 12 residues. Trimming took off 4 bases at V and 7 bases at J, with 9 bases between the two ends. Germline values: CDR1 KGHDR, CDR2 SFDVKD. The DNA for the CDR3 is TGTGCCACCAGTGAGTCGGACAGTGAAGCTTTCTTT. Protein product: CATSESDSEAFF.

This chain joins TRBV10-3 and TRBJ2-5, with D perhaps TRBD1 (6 bases). In germline, CDR1 is ENHRY, CDR2 SYGVKD. CDR3 size: 14 residues. Trimming cost V 10 bases and J 2 bases, with 17 bases left between them. CDR3: CATRTDPIQETQYF. Written as DNA, the CDR3 is TGTGCCACCAGGACAGACCCTATACAAGAGACCCAGTACTTC.

The chain combines TRBV7-9 with TRBJ2-4; 8 nucleotides agree with TRBD1. This CDR3 is built from 15 residues. The J segment lost 1 base and the V segment lost 4 bases, leaving 3 bases of the junction unmatched. CDR1 SEHNR and CDR2 FQNEAQ come from the germline V gene (reference sequence). The CDR3 DNA sequence: TGTGCCAGCAGCTACAGGGGGAATGCCAAAAACATTCAGTACTTC. Protein: CASSYRGNAKNIQYF.

This chain uses TRBV11-2 with TRBJ2-7; D possibly corresponds to TRBD1 (7 bases). Trimming stripped 5 bases from V and 1 base from J, with 15 bases between. CDR3 size: 15 residues. Per germline, CDR1 SGHAT and CDR2 FQNNGV. The CDR3 reads CASSPGGTLSYEQYF. CDR3 in DNA: TGTGCCAGCAGCCCAGGGGGGACTCTTTCCTACGAGCAGTACTTC.

This rearrangement joins TRBV28 to TRBJ2-7; possible D gene TRBD2, 5 bases. The CDR3 has 14 amino acids. In germline, CDR1 is MDHEN, CDR2 SYDVKM. V was shortened by 7 bases and J by 7 bases, with 20 bases between the two germline ends. In DNA, the CDR3 is TGTGCCAGCACCCTCGGCGGGCCTCCTAAGGAGCAGTACTTC. Translation gives CASTLGGPPKEQYF.

The V call is TRBV28, the J call TRBJ2-7, with 7 bases that match TRBD1. The CDR3 covers 15 residues. Germline V CDR1 and CDR2: MDHEN, SYDVKM. V shed 4 bases, J shed 3 bases, and the junction held 9 bases outside the gene matches. Here the CDR3 DNA reads TGTGCCAGCAGTTCCCTAGGACAGGCTCGCTACGAGCAGTACTTC. Amino acid sequence: CASSSLGQARYEQYF.

V and J are TRBV3-1 (or the pseudogene TRBV3-2) and TRBJ2-7, with TRBD1 matching 7 bases. Trimming cost V 3 bases and J 1 base; bases outside gene matches: 12. Germline CDR1 LGHDT, CDR2 YNNKEL (reference sequence). This CDR3 is built from 17 residues. The chain's CDR3 is CASSQGPSGTASYEQYF. CDR3 DNA: TGTGCCAGCAGCCAGGGTCCATCCGGGACAGCTTCCTACGAGCAGTACTTC.

This chain connects TRBV25-1 to TRBJ2-2; the D gene is possibly TRBD2 (6 bases). There are 15 residues in the CDR3. The V end was cut by 7 bases, the J end by 3 bases, with 15 bases between. CDR1 and CDR2 from the germline V gene are MGHDK and SYGVNS. CDR3 in amino acids: CASTLGGPDTGELFF. As DNA, the CDR3 is TGTGCCAGCACCCTTGGAGGGCCAGACACCGGGGAGCTGTTTTTT.

J is TRBJ2-1 and V is TRBV28; TRBD2 aligns across 11 bases. CDR3 length: 17 residues. The ends lost 7 bases at V and 6 bases at J; junction bases unmatched: 14. The germline CDR1 and CDR2 sequences are MDHEN and SYDVKM. The CDR3 nucleotides are TGTGCCAGCATCGAGGGGGTCCTAGCGGGAGGCCTCAATGAGCAGTTCTTC. Its protein is CASIEGVLAGGLNEQFF.